Here is one T cell receptor (beta chain) with its context. What it binds is not known. The source of the sample is a study of response to subunit inactivated influenza vaccine. Whole-study results and caveats: Authors proposed each seasonal influenza vaccination draws in few new T cells.

MiXCR was run by TCRdb on the RT-PCR reads, yielding one entry per CDR3 protein. Found here are about 780,000 distinct CDR3 sequences, around 18% of them singletons; the top ten hold roughly 10%. Germline CDR1 DFQATT, CDR2 SNEGSKA (reference sequence). There are 13 residues in the CDR3. The germline V and J ends were trimmed by 3 bases and 3 bases, with 12 bases remaining between them. V and J are TRBV20-1 and TRBJ2-7; tentatively, D is TRBD1 (6 bases). This sample comprised PBMCs from blood, obtained 4 to 6 days after vaccination. The source of this sequence is a man aged 50-59 years who received an inactivated influenza vaccine. The DNA for the CDR3 is TGCAGTGCTAGGACCGGGACAAACTACGAGCAGTACTTC. Translated, it gives CSARTGTNYEQYF.